This TCR beta chain stems from a study of blood T cell repertoires in COVID-19. Background on the study: COVID-19 samples from acute and convalescent phases originated in the United States, Italy and Spain.

Germline assignment: CDR1 LNHDA and CDR2 SQIVND (reference sequence). The CDR3 loop spans 15 amino acids. The V end was cut by 4 bases, the J end by 0 bases, with 13 bases between. Authors' processing steps: It was from reference gene primer amplification that nucleated cell counts were estimated. TCRdb's table, derived via immunoSEQ multiplex PCR, lists solely in-frame clones and lacks some. D and trimming come from the DNA, and the V and J calls and clone size come from that table. Found here are some 490,000 clones, roughly 85% of them singletons; the top ten hold about 3%. The sequenced sample consisted of peripheral blood. The chain employs TRBV19 and TRBJ2-7; maybe TRBD1 (5 bases). The sequence was collected from a human donor in a cohort sampled during active COVID-19. The CDR3, as DNA: TGTGCCAGTAGTACGACAGCGCAACCCTCCTACGAGCAGTACTTC. It encodes CASSTTAQPSYEQYF.